One and the same sample provided the 6 T cell receptor beta chains below, sequenced in a study of human T cells and chemical hapten exposure (dated by TCRdb to about 2021). The library came from RACE. Sequencing took place on a NextSeq 500. The raw public reads went through TCRdb reprocessing: fastp at Q25, MiXCR clone calling, in-frame beta chains kept. Each CDR3 protein gets just one entry, which takes the most common genes and DNA from the rows behind it. Present in this sample are tens of thousands of distinct CDR3 sequences, around 4.5% of which were seen just once. The ten biggest clones cover 1.5% to 2% of the sample. This specimen's time point label, per the study, means: healthy volunteer bleed at 2 weeks. Total RNA was extracted from unfractionated whole blood that had been collected in Tempus Blood RNA tubes. Sample: whole blood. These receptors were taken from a female donor in good health. Some clones in this sample may be carry-over from other donors' samples.

This clonotype was observed many times. The chain has TRBV11-2 and TRBJ1-1; 7 positions match TRBD1. The V gene end was trimmed by 5 bases and the J gene end by 4 bases; junction bases not matched to a gene: 7. Germline V lookup: CDR1 SGHAT, CDR2 FQNNGV. This CDR3 has 14 amino acids. CDR3 in DNA: TGTGCCAGCAGCATCCCGACAGGGATCACTGAAGCTTTCTTT. It translates to CASSIPTGITEAFF.

This clonotype was picked up many times. The V gene is TRBV9, the J gene TRBJ1-1, with D maybe TRBD1 (6 bases). V dropped 4 bases and J dropped 1 base, with 17 bases sitting between them. Germline-derived CDR1 and CDR2 are SGDLS and YYNGEE. CDR3 size: 16 residues. Written as DNA, the CDR3 is TGTGCCAGCAGCTTCAATAAGGACAGTGGGAACACTGAAGCTTTCTTT. Translation: CASSFNKDSGNTEAFF.

This clonotype was counted ten times or more. V usage is TRBV5-1 and J usage is TRBJ1-5; D remains ambiguous. Trimming removed 5 bases at V and 4 bases at J, with 16 bases between. The CDR3 is 15 residues long. In germline, CDR1 is SGHRS, CDR2 YFSETQ. The CDR3 DNA is TGCGCCAGCAGTCCCCGGGGTGGTTGGAATCAGCCCCAGCATTTT. Encoded protein: CASSPRGGWNQPQHF.

This clonotype appeared many times. This chain connects TRBV29-1 to TRBJ1-2, with 10 nucleotides matching TRBD1. The CDR3 has 13 amino acids. Per the germline V gene, CDR1 is SQVTM and CDR2 is ANQGSEA. V dropped 7 bases and J dropped 4; count of bases not matched to a gene: 6. As DNA, the CDR3 is TGCAGCGCCGACAGGGGGCTCGCCTATGGCTACACCTTC. The encoded protein is CSADRGLAYGYTF.

The V gene is TRBV2, the J gene TRBJ1-5; 10 nucleotides match TRBD1. CDR3 length: 15 residues. Germline V lookup: CDR1 SNHLY, CDR2 FYNNEI. With 8 bases clipped from V and 6 bases from J, the junction kept 10 bases outside the gene matches. The CDR3 loop is CASRTGTGVSQPQHF. The CDR3 nucleotides are TGTGCCAGCCGAACCGGGACAGGGGTGAGTCAGCCCCAGCATTTT.

This clonotype has at least ten counts. The V and J genes are TRBV29-1 and TRBJ1-1, with TRBD1 identical over 7 bases. The CDR3 loop spans 13 amino acids. Germline lookup yields CDR1 SQVTM and CDR2 ANQGSEA. V lost 5 bases, J lost 2 bases, and 5 bases stayed unmatched. CDR3 in DNA: TGCAGCGTTAGAGGGGGCGGCAACACTGAAGCTTTCTTT. This codes for CSVRGGGNTEAFF.